This TCR beta chain was recorded in a study of T cell repertoires in cytomegalovirus infection. The CDR3 totals 13 residues. Between the trimmed V and J ends, which lost 4 bases and 2 bases, there was a span of 11 bases. The germline CDR1 and CDR2 sequences are DFQATT and SNEGSKA (reference sequence). General study points: HLA-C-restricted CMV clonotypes gave the most frequent clonotype in two of eight donors.

This clonotype was seen ten or more times. The antigen remains undetermined. TCRdb fed the reads into MiXCR, producing one record per CDR3 protein. The table has 250,000 to 300,000 distinct CDR3 sequences, roughly an eighth seen once. This receptor was identified in a human donor in good health (CMV status not recorded). Some clones in this sample may be carry-over from other donors' samples. Sequencing input: PBMCs. This rearrangement joins TRBV20-1 to TRBJ1-1, with a tentative D call TRBD1 (6 bases). In DNA form, the CDR3 reads TGCAGTGCTAAGTGGACAGTCAACACTGAAGCTTTCTTT. Its protein product is CSAKWTVNTEAFF.